The rows below give T cell receptor beta chains drawn from one sample of a study of radiotherapy plus CTLA-4 blockade in lung cancer. TCRdb's table, derived via immunoSEQ multiplex PCR, lists solely in-frame clones and lacks some. The top ten clones hold roughly 10% of a sample with 62,000 or so clones, roughly 85% of them seen once. Sequenced here: peripheral blood, sampled from a patient treated with radiotherapy plus ipilimumab. The receptors derive from a human donor with non-small cell lung cancer who had a complete response to radiotherapy plus ipilimumab. The CDR3 runs from the conserved cysteine through the conserved F or W. The order of the fields is D gene, J gene, V gene, clone size, CDR3 protein. The D gene is left open where the match is weak. Rows give clone size only sometimes, using once, few, many, or a class for an expanded clone.

D gene: TRBD1; J gene: TRBJ1-5; V gene: TRBV6-5; clone size: NA; CDR3 protein: CASSARQGRLPQHF
D gene: NA; J gene: TRBJ1-6; V gene: TRBV19; clone size: NA; CDR3 protein: CASSIVSYNSPLHF
D gene: TRBD1; J gene: TRBJ2-1; V gene: TRBV19; clone size: NA; CDR3 protein: CASSGHRGYEQFF
D gene: NA; J gene: TRBJ1-3; V gene: TRBV5-1; clone size: NA; CDR3 protein: CASSSQGSGNTIYF
D gene: NA; J gene: TRBJ1-1; V gene: TRBV5-4; clone size: NA; CDR3 protein: CASSLGQGLNTEAFF
D gene: NA; J gene: TRBJ2-7; V gene: TRBV10-2; clone size: NA; CDR3 protein: CAGFVVFGVGSLRYGLNYYEQYF
D gene: NA; J gene: TRBJ1-1; V gene: TRBV7-9; clone size: NA; CDR3 protein: CASSPGENTEAFF
D gene: NA; J gene: TRBJ1-1; V gene: TRBV7-7; clone size: once; CDR3 protein: CASSPVRNTEAFF
D gene: NA; J gene: TRBJ1-2; V gene: TRBV7-8; clone size: NA; CDR3 protein: CASSSVTDTYGYTF
D gene: TRBD1; J gene: TRBJ1-5; V gene: TRBV18; clone size: NA; CDR3 protein: CASSPTTRGPRHQAQHF
D gene: NA; J gene: TRBJ1-4; V gene: TRBV7-9; clone size: once; CDR3 protein: CASSPATTNEKLFF
D gene: TRBD1; J gene: TRBJ2-2; V gene: TRBV30; clone size: few; CDR3 protein: CAWSFDRDGTGELFF
D gene: NA; J gene: TRBJ1-4; V gene: TRBV5-8; clone size: once; CDR3 protein: CASSHGRGARAEKLFF
D gene: NA; J gene: TRBJ2-7; V gene: TRBV5-5; clone size: once; CDR3 protein: CASSLATAVVYEQYF
D gene: TRBD2; J gene: TRBJ2-1; V gene: TRBV18; clone size: once; CDR3 protein: CASSPRTSGLNNEQFF
D gene: TRBD1; J gene: TRBJ1-3; V gene: TRBV7-2; clone size: NA; CDR3 protein: CASSSDRVGGNTIYF
D gene: TRBD2; J gene: TRBJ2-1; V gene: TRBV12-5; clone size: NA; CDR3 protein: CASGLISGTEQFF
D gene: TRBD1; J gene: TRBJ2-1; V gene: TRBV7-9; clone size: NA; CDR3 protein: CASSSTEGPGQGADEQFF
D gene: NA; J gene: TRBJ2-1; V gene: TRBV20-1; clone size: NA; CDR3 protein: CSAPSYNEQFF
D gene: NA; J gene: TRBJ1-4; V gene: TRBV12-2; clone size: NA; CDR3 protein: CASRLGTIGRGSTNEKLFF
D gene: NA; J gene: TRBJ2-2; V gene: TRBV5-6; clone size: NA; CDR3 protein: CASSLVARDTGELFF
D gene: NA; J gene: TRBJ1-2; V gene: TRBV4-3; clone size: NA; CDR3 protein: CASSQEKGWAFGYTF
D gene: NA; J gene: TRBJ1-5; V gene: TRBV21-1; clone size: NA; CDR3 protein: CASSAGLHWHHQPQHF
D gene: NA; J gene: TRBJ2-1; V gene: TRBV9; clone size: NA; CDR3 protein: CASSVEGPSNEQFF
D gene: NA; J gene: TRBJ2-2; V gene: TRBV18; clone size: NA; CDR3 protein: CASSPLQGTGELFF
D gene: TRBD1; J gene: TRBJ1-2; V gene: TRBV5-5; clone size: NA; CDR3 protein: CASSQSTGVNYGYTF
D gene: NA; J gene: TRBJ2-5; V gene: TRBV7-9; clone size: once; CDR3 protein: CASSLSWETQYF
D gene: TRBD1; J gene: TRBJ2-7; V gene: TRBV28; clone size: NA; CDR3 protein: CASSLRGGQGAYEQYF
D gene: TRBD2; J gene: TRBJ2-3; V gene: TRBV4-2; clone size: NA; CDR3 protein: CASSRGLAGGSSTDTQYF
D gene: TRBD1; J gene: TRBJ2-2; V gene: TRBV7-2; clone size: NA; CDR3 protein: CASSLRQGATGELFF
D gene: NA; J gene: NA; V gene: TRBV2; clone size: NA; CDR3 protein: CASRPGLAGDTQHF
D gene: NA; J gene: TRBJ1-3; V gene: TRBV25-1; clone size: NA; CDR3 protein: CATSRESSGNTIYF
D gene: NA; J gene: TRBJ1-1; V gene: TRBV6-1; clone size: NA; CDR3 protein: CASSQRQIRTEAFF
D gene: TRBD2; J gene: TRBJ2-5; V gene: TRBV2; clone size: NA; CDR3 protein: CASSLAGVNQETQYF
D gene: TRBD1; J gene: TRBJ1-3; V gene: TRBV9; clone size: NA; CDR3 protein: CASSEDRGGGNTIYF
D gene: NA; J gene: TRBJ1-1; V gene: TRBV10-3; clone size: NA; CDR3 protein: CAISEGRDAFF
D gene: TRBD1; J gene: TRBJ1-2; V gene: TRBV7-9; clone size: NA; CDR3 protein: CASNAPDRVVNYRGYTF
D gene: NA; J gene: TRBJ1-5; V gene: TRBV19; clone size: few; CDR3 protein: CASSRPSNQPQHF
D gene: NA; J gene: TRBJ1-1; V gene: TRBV6-5; clone size: NA; CDR3 protein: CASSDPGFRGRTFF
D gene: TRBD1; J gene: TRBJ1-5; V gene: TRBV15; clone size: NA; CDR3 protein: CATSRDRTGGGQPQHF
D gene: NA; J gene: TRBJ2-1; V gene: TRBV5-1; clone size: NA; CDR3 protein: CASSFGDLYNEQFF
D gene: NA; J gene: TRBJ2-7; V gene: TRBV5-1; clone size: few; CDR3 protein: CASSPMGGGVEQYF
D gene: TRBD1; J gene: TRBJ1-2; V gene: TRBV6-1; clone size: NA; CDR3 protein: CASSPWDRVGYTF
D gene: NA; J gene: TRBJ1-3; V gene: TRBV19; clone size: NA; CDR3 protein: CASSPPVRGNTIYF
D gene: TRBD2; J gene: TRBJ2-7; V gene: TRBV7-2; clone size: NA; CDR3 protein: CASSLELAGSTYEQYF
D gene: NA; J gene: TRBJ1-2; V gene: TRBV28; clone size: NA; CDR3 protein: CASSLWLLLEESTGYTF
D gene: TRBD2; J gene: TRBJ2-2; V gene: TRBV29-1; clone size: NA; CDR3 protein: CSVDSGTTGELFF
D gene: TRBD2; J gene: TRBJ2-5; V gene: TRBV9; clone size: NA; CDR3 protein: CASSGSGYQETQYF
D gene: NA; J gene: TRBJ1-3; V gene: TRBV2; clone size: NA; CDR3 protein: CASSESPTGAGNTIYF
D gene: NA; J gene: TRBJ2-6; V gene: TRBV18; clone size: once; CDR3 protein: CASSPPGRDSGANVLTF
D gene: TRBD2; J gene: TRBJ2-3; V gene: TRBV6-5; clone size: NA; CDR3 protein: CASREEASGSDTQYF
D gene: NA; J gene: TRBJ1-4; V gene: TRBV30; clone size: NA; CDR3 protein: CAWRGENEKLFF
D gene: NA; J gene: TRBJ1-5; V gene: TRBV10-3; clone size: NA; CDR3 protein: CAIRSGGNNQPQHF
D gene: NA; J gene: TRBJ1-2; V gene: TRBV7-9; clone size: NA; CDR3 protein: CASSLNVPEGIYGYTF
D gene: NA; J gene: TRBJ1-5; V gene: TRBV7-9; clone size: once; CDR3 protein: CASSFRDKQPQHF